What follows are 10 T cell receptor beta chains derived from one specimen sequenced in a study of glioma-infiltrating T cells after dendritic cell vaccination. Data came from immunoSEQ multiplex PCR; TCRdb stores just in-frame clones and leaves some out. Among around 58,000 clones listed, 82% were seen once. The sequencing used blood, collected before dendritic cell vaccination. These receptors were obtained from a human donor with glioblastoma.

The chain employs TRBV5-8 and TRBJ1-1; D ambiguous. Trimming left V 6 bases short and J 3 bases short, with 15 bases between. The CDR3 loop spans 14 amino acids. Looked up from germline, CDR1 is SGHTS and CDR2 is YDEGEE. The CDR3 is CASTRGSRHTEAFF. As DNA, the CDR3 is TGTGCCAGCACCCGAGGGTCCCGACACACTGAAGCTTTCTTT.

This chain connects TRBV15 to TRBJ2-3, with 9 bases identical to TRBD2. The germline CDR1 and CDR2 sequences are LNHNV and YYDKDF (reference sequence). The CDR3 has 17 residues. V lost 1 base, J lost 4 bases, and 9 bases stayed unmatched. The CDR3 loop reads CATSRGVRAGGPDTQYF. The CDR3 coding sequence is TGTGCCACCAGCAGAGGAGTTCGAGCGGGGGGTCCAGATACGCAGTATTTT.

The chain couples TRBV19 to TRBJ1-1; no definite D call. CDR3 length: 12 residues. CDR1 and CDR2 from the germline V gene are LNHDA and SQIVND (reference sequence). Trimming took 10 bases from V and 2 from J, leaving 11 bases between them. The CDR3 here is CATREGNTEAFF. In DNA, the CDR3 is TGTGCCACCCGAGAGGGAAACACTGAAGCTTTCTTT.

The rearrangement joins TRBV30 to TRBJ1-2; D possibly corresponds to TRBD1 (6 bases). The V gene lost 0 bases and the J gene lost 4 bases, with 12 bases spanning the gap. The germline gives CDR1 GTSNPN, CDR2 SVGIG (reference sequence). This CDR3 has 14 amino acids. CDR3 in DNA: TGTGCCTGGAGTGTACTCGGGGGGGCCTATGGCTACACCTTC. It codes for CAWSVLGGAYGYTF.

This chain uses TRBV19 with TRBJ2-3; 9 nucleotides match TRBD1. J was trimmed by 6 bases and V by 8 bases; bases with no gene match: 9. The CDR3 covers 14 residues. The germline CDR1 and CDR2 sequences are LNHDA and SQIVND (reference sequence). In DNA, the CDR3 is TGTGCCAGTTCCTCGACAGGGGGATGGGATACGCAGTATTTT. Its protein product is CASSSTGGWDTQYF.

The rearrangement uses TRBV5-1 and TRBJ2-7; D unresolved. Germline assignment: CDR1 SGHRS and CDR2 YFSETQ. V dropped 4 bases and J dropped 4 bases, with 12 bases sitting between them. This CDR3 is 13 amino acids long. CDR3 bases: TGCGCCAGCAGCAAAGGAGAAATGTACGAGCAGTACTTC. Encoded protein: CASSKGEMYEQYF.

The CDR3 DNA reads as TGTGCCAGCAGCCGCGGGACAGGGAAAACTTCTGGGGCCAACGTCCTGACTTTC. Amino acids: CASSRGTGKTSGANVLTF. J is TRBJ2-6 and V is TRBV7-9, with TRBD1 matching 9 bases. The CDR3 runs to 18 residues. Germline CDR1 reads SEHNR; CDR2 reads FQNEAQ (reference sequence). Losses at the gene ends were 5 bases for V and 1 base for J; bases not matched to a gene: 9.

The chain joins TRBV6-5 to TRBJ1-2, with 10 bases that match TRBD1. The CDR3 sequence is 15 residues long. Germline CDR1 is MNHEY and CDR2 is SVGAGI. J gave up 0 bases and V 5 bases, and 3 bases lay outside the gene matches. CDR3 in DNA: TGTGCCAGCAGTGCGGACAGGGGGACTAACTATGGCTACACCTTC. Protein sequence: CASSADRGTNYGYTF.

CDR3 sequence (DNA): TGTGCCAGTAGTTCCCAGAGGGCCTACGAGCAGTACTTC. This gives the protein CASSSQRAYEQYF. This chain joins TRBV19 and TRBJ2-7, with D perhaps matching TRBD2 (5 bases). V lost 5 bases and J 2 bases, leaving 10 bases between the germline ends. From germline, CDR1 is LNHDA and CDR2 SQIVND (reference sequence). The CDR3 has 13 residues.

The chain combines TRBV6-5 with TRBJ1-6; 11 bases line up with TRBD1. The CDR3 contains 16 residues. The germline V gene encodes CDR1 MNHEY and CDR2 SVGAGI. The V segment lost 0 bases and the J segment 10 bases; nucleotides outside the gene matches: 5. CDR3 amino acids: CASSYSAGTGGSPLHF. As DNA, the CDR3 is TGTGCCAGCAGTTACTCGGCGGGGACAGGGGGATCACCCCTCCACTTT.